Sequencing of this T cell receptor (beta chain) was carried out in a study of cytomegalovirus exposure and HLA in healthy donors. At the level of the study: HLA-typed donors contributed 80 million to 85 million unique TCRs, which were held in an early data release. Findings and caveats of the study: Later analysis identified a missense DCLRE1C variant that was linked to TCR beta V- and J-gene trimming. Further analysis, carried out later, found HLA-associated TCR beta chains more clonally expanded than equally common other chains.

About this clone itself: What it binds is unknown.

The CDR3 spans 12 residues. Per the germline V gene, CDR1 is SQVTM and CDR2 is ANQGSEA. Between the trimmed V and J ends, which lost 3 bases and 10 bases, there was a span of 15 bases. PCR was performed using 60 Vbeta and 13 Jbeta primers. Assay: immunoSEQ multiplex PCR; the TCRdb copy retains only in-frame clones and omits some. The table includes over 150,000 clones, about 81% detected once. The genes are TRBV29-1 and TRBJ1-1; D is unresolved. Sequenced input: PBMCs. This receptor was obtained from a girl aged 5-17 years in good health and CMV-seropositive. The CDR3 protein is CSVDSGGYGAFF. For the CDR3, the DNA is TGCAGCGTTGATTCGGGAGGGTATGGAGCTTTCTTT. The complete variable domain, with remaining parts taken from reference TRBV29-1 and TRBJ1-1, reads SAVISQKPSRDICQRGTSLTIQCQVDSQVTMMFWYRQQPGQSLTLIATANQGSEATYESGFVIDKFPISRPNLTFSTLTVSNMSPEDSSIYLCSVDSGGYGAFFGQGTRLTVV.